The sequence of this TCR beta chain was determined in a study of blood T cell repertoires in COVID-19. In the study overall: T cells, B-cell-depleted T cells, or PBMCs provided the cDNA or gDNA that served as material.

The assay was immunoSEQ multiplex PCR, and TCRdb's table has in-frame clones only and misses some. This table has a few hundred thousand clones, about 70% appearing once. The sequence derives from a woman of 80 years or more with acute or convalescent COVID-19. The specimen was peripheral blood.

CDR3 residues: CASSVGHQNTGELFF. The DNA of the CDR3 is TGTGCCAGCAGCGTAGGACACCAGAACACCGGGGAGCTGTTTTTT. The genes are TRBV9 and TRBJ2-2; D ambiguous. Germline CDR1 SGDLS, CDR2 YYNGEE. The CDR3 consists of 15 residues. With 0 bases removed from V and 1 base from J, the gap between germline ends came to 7 bases.